These T cell receptor beta chains were read from a single sample in a study of blood T cell repertoires in COVID-19. Assay: immunoSEQ multiplex PCR; the TCRdb copy retains only in-frame clones and omits some. There are around 200,000 clones in the sample; 80% to 90% occur only once, and about 10% lies in the top ten. Sample: peripheral blood. The receptors originated from a human donor with active or convalescent COVID-19. The donor label of this sample is uncertain. The CDR3 runs from the conserved cysteine through the conserved F or W. Each record gives: CDR3 protein, CDR3 DNA, J gene, D gene, V gene, clone size. A D gene is named only where the DNA matches it firmly. Rows may omit the clone size; those that give it use once, few, many or a size class.

cdr3_aa: CASRSGGAGSDTQYF
cdr3_nt: TGTGCCAGCAGGAGCGGGGGGGCCGGTTCAGATACGCAGTATTTT
j_call: TRBJ2-3
d_call: TRBD2
v_call: TRBV6-5
clone_size: NA

cdr3_aa: CASRETSAPNTGELFF
cdr3_nt: TGTGCCAGCAGGGAGACTAGCGCACCGAACACCGGGGAGCTGTTTTTT
j_call: TRBJ2-2
d_call: TRBD2
v_call: TRBV9
clone_size: NA

cdr3_aa: CASSKTSGPYNEQFF
cdr3_nt: TGTGCCAGCAGCAAGACTAGCGGGCCCTACAATGAGCAGTTCTTC
j_call: TRBJ2-1
d_call: TRBD2
v_call: TRBV7-9
clone_size: NA

cdr3_aa: CASSPGQGKYNEQFF
cdr3_nt: TGTGCTAGCAGCCCGGGACAGGGGAAATACAATGAGCAGTTCTTC
j_call: TRBJ2-1
d_call: TRBD1
v_call: TRBV7-7
clone_size: NA

cdr3_aa: CASSYQQGTNEQYF
cdr3_nt: TGTGCCAGCAGTTACCAACAGGGAACTAACGAGCAGTACTTC
j_call: TRBJ2-7
d_call: NA
v_call: TRBV27
clone_size: NA

cdr3_aa: CASSLASGPNEQFF
cdr3_nt: TGCGCCAGCAGCTTGGCTAGCGGTCCAAATGAGCAGTTCTTC
j_call: TRBJ2-1
d_call: TRBD2
v_call: TRBV5-1
clone_size: NA

cdr3_aa: CASSSPRGAQYF
cdr3_nt: TGTGCCAGCAGCTCACCTCGGGGGGCCCAGTACTTC
j_call: TRBJ2-5
d_call: TRBD2
v_call: TRBV7-6
clone_size: NA

cdr3_aa: CASSPGTGTYNEQFF
cdr3_nt: TGTGCCAGCAGCCCCGGGACAGGGACCTACAATGAGCAGTTCTTC
j_call: TRBJ2-1
d_call: TRBD1
v_call: TRBV7-3
clone_size: NA

cdr3_aa: CSVLKLWGEGGYTF
cdr3_nt: TGCAGCGTCCTCAAGTTGTGGGGGGAGGGCGGATACACCTTC
j_call: TRBJ1-2
d_call: NA
v_call: TRBV29-1
clone_size: NA

cdr3_aa: CSASLDEKLFF
cdr3_nt: TGCAGTGCTAGTCTTGATGAAAAACTGTTTTTT
j_call: TRBJ1-4
d_call: NA
v_call: TRBV20-1
clone_size: NA

cdr3_aa: CASSVAQIYTF
cdr3_nt: TGTGCCAGCAGCGTAGCACAAATCTACACCTTC
j_call: TRBJ1-2
d_call: NA
v_call: TRBV9
clone_size: once

cdr3_aa: CASRNRAPNTEAFF
cdr3_nt: TGCGCCAGCAGAAACAGGGCGCCGAACACTGAAGCTTTCTTT
j_call: TRBJ1-1
d_call: NA
v_call: TRBV4-3
clone_size: few

cdr3_aa: CASSYRTVNEKLFF
cdr3_nt: TGTGCCAGCAGTTATAGGACAGTTAATGAAAAACTGTTTTTT
j_call: TRBJ1-4
d_call: NA
v_call: TRBV28
clone_size: NA

cdr3_aa: CAWSVLADYEQYF
cdr3_nt: TGTGCCTGGAGTGTACTAGCGGACTACGAGCAGTACTTC
j_call: TRBJ2-7
d_call: TRBD2
v_call: TRBV30
clone_size: few

cdr3_aa: CSVGTSEKLFF
cdr3_nt: TGCAGCGTCGGGACATCTGAAAAACTGTTTTTT
j_call: TRBJ1-4
d_call: NA
v_call: TRBV29-1
clone_size: NA

cdr3_aa: CASSQDITGALLQETQYF
cdr3_nt: TGCGCCAGCAGCCAAGATATAACGGGAGCGCTCCTCCAAGAGACCCAGTACTTC
j_call: TRBJ2-5
d_call: NA
v_call: TRBV4-1
clone_size: NA

cdr3_aa: CASSLEGQLQETQYF
cdr3_nt: TGTGCCAGCAGCCTAGAAGGACAGTTGCAAGAGACCCAGTACTTC
j_call: TRBJ2-5
d_call: NA
v_call: TRBV5-5
clone_size: NA

cdr3_aa: CASSQVGTINTGELFF
cdr3_nt: TGCGCCAGCAGCCAAGTGGGGACAATTAACACCGGGGAGCTGTTTTTT
j_call: TRBJ2-2
d_call: NA
v_call: TRBV4-3
clone_size: NA

cdr3_aa: CASSGRTAGVGSPLHF
cdr3_nt: TGCGCCAGCAGCGGGCGGACCGCCGGGGTCGGATCACCCCTCCACTTT
j_call: TRBJ1-6
d_call: NA
v_call: TRBV5-1
clone_size: NA

cdr3_aa: CASSPGGPSREQYF
cdr3_nt: TGCGCCAGCAGCCCCGGGGGTCCATCCCGGGAGCAGTACTTC
j_call: TRBJ2-7
d_call: NA
v_call: TRBV5-1
clone_size: NA

cdr3_aa: CASRREENTEAFF
cdr3_nt: TGTGCCAGCAGGAGAGAAGAGAACACTGAAGCTTTCTTT
j_call: TRBJ1-1
d_call: NA
v_call: TRBV6-4
clone_size: NA

cdr3_aa: CASSLGQGGWTEAFF
cdr3_nt: TGTGCCAGTAGTCTCGGACAGGGAGGGTGGACTGAAGCTTTCTTT
j_call: TRBJ1-1
d_call: TRBD1
v_call: TRBV19
clone_size: NA

cdr3_aa: CASSPSSAGTGANVLTF
cdr3_nt: TGTGCCAGCTCACCATCGTCGGCAGGGACTGGGGCCAACGTCCTGACTTTC
j_call: TRBJ2-6
d_call: NA
v_call: TRBV18
clone_size: NA

cdr3_aa: CASSSGILNYGYTF
cdr3_nt: TGTGCCAGCAGTTCAGGGATCCTTAACTATGGCTACACCTTC
j_call: TRBJ1-2
d_call: NA
v_call: TRBV28
clone_size: NA

cdr3_aa: CASSPWHHPEAFF
cdr3_nt: TGTGCCAGCAGCCCCTGGCACCACCCTGAAGCTTTCTTT
j_call: TRBJ1-1
d_call: NA
v_call: TRBV7-9
clone_size: once

cdr3_aa: CASRMRTGGDTEAFF
cdr3_nt: TGTGCAAGTCGCATGCGGACAGGGGGAGACACTGAAGCTTTCTTT
j_call: TRBJ1-1
d_call: NA
v_call: TRBV12-2
clone_size: once

cdr3_aa: CASSPNTGGDTQYF
cdr3_nt: TGTGCCAGCTCACCAAATACAGGCGGAGATACGCAGTATTTT
j_call: TRBJ2-3
d_call: NA
v_call: TRBV18
clone_size: once

cdr3_aa: CASGLIGTSGRAYNEQFF
cdr3_nt: TGTGCTAGTGGTTTGATAGGGACTAGCGGGAGGGCCTACAATGAGCAGTTCTTC
j_call: TRBJ2-1
d_call: TRBD2
v_call: TRBV12-5
clone_size: NA

cdr3_aa: CASSQSRVLDIQYF
cdr3_nt: TGTGCCAGCAGCCAATCACGCGTGTTGGACATTCAGTACTTC
j_call: TRBJ2-4
d_call: NA
v_call: TRBV3-1/TRBV3-2
clone_size: few

cdr3_aa: CASSSRGGWGTKNIQYF
cdr3_nt: TGTGCCAGCAGCTCAAGGGGAGGGTGGGGGACCAAAAACATTCAGTACTTC
j_call: TRBJ2-4
d_call: TRBD2
v_call: TRBV7-2
clone_size: NA

cdr3_aa: CASTFRENTGELFF
cdr3_nt: TGTGCCAGCACTTTCAGGGAAAACACCGGGGAGCTGTTTTTT
j_call: TRBJ2-2
d_call: NA
v_call: TRBV6-5
clone_size: once

cdr3_aa: CASSGDTGELFF
cdr3_nt: TGTGCCAGCAGCGGAGACACCGGGGAGCTGTTTTTT
j_call: TRBJ2-2
d_call: NA
v_call: TRBV9
clone_size: NA

cdr3_aa: CASSRSGLAGAFTGELFF
cdr3_nt: TGCGCCAGCAGTCGCTCCGGACTAGCGGGAGCCTTCACCGGGGAGCTGTTTTTT
j_call: TRBJ2-2
d_call: TRBD2
v_call: TRBV10-2
clone_size: NA

cdr3_aa: CASSMGQGQDIQYF
cdr3_nt: TGTGCCAGTAGTATGGGACAGGGACAGGACATTCAGTACTTC
j_call: TRBJ2-4
d_call: TRBD1
v_call: TRBV19
clone_size: NA

cdr3_aa: CASSLSETQETQYF
cdr3_nt: TGTGCCAGCAGCCTTTCGGAGACCCAAGAGACCCAGTACTTC
j_call: TRBJ2-5
d_call: NA
v_call: TRBV7-3
clone_size: once

cdr3_aa: CSAREGSPQYF
cdr3_nt: TGCAGTGCTAGAGAGGGTAGCCCTCAGTACTTC
j_call: TRBJ2-7
d_call: NA
v_call: TRBV20-1
clone_size: NA

cdr3_aa: CASSLGGTIGGYTF
cdr3_nt: TGTGCCAGCAGCTTGGGGGGGACAATAGGTGGCTACACCTTC
j_call: TRBJ1-2
d_call: NA
v_call: TRBV5-5
clone_size: NA

cdr3_aa: CASSVTSGSTGELFF
cdr3_nt: TGCGCCAGCAGTGTAACTAGCGGGAGCACCGGGGAGCTGTTTTTT
j_call: TRBJ2-2
d_call: TRBD2
v_call: TRBV10-1
clone_size: NA

cdr3_aa: CASSTRVQALHGYTF
cdr3_nt: TGTGCCAGCAGCACTAGAGTCCAGGCTTTACATGGCTACACCTTC
j_call: TRBJ1-2
d_call: NA
v_call: TRBV11-1
clone_size: once

cdr3_aa: CASSSPRGGRSGEQYF
cdr3_nt: TGTGCCAGCAGCTCACCTCGGGGGGGAAGGTCTGGCGAGCAGTACTTC
j_call: TRBJ2-7
d_call: TRBD2
v_call: TRBV7-2
clone_size: NA

cdr3_aa: CASSRGWNTEAFF
cdr3_nt: TGTGCCAGCAGTCGCGGTTGGAACACTGAAGCTTTCTTT
j_call: TRBJ1-1
d_call: NA
v_call: TRBV28
clone_size: NA

cdr3_aa: CASSHSTPAYEQYF
cdr3_nt: TGTGCCAGCAGCCACAGTACACCTGCCTACGAGCAGTACTTC
j_call: TRBJ2-7
d_call: NA
v_call: TRBV3-1/TRBV3-2
clone_size: NA

cdr3_aa: CASSRRTRRRETQYF
cdr3_nt: TGTGCCAGCAGTCGGCGGACTAGGCGGAGGGAAACGCAGTATTTT
j_call: TRBJ2-3
d_call: TRBD2
v_call: TRBV28
clone_size: NA

cdr3_aa: CASSEAQGPGNTIYF
cdr3_nt: TGTGCCAGCAGTGAAGCCCAGGGCCCTGGAAACACCATATATTTT
j_call: TRBJ1-3
d_call: NA
v_call: TRBV6-1
clone_size: NA

cdr3_aa: CASSVVGLAGTGELFF
cdr3_nt: TGTGCCAGCAGCGTAGTAGGACTAGCGGGGACCGGGGAGCTGTTTTTT
j_call: TRBJ2-2
d_call: TRBD2
v_call: TRBV9
clone_size: NA

cdr3_aa: CASSFPLLAGGTDTQYF
cdr3_nt: TGTGCCAGCAGCTTCCCCCTTCTAGCGGGAGGCACAGATACGCAGTATTTT
j_call: TRBJ2-3
d_call: TRBD2
v_call: TRBV3-1/TRBV3-2
clone_size: NA

cdr3_aa: CASSWSGLSYNEQFF
cdr3_nt: TGCGCCAGCAGCTGGTCCGGACTCTCCTACAATGAGCAGTTCTTC
j_call: TRBJ2-1
d_call: NA
v_call: TRBV5-1
clone_size: few

cdr3_aa: CASSPQISTDTQYF
cdr3_nt: TGTGCCAGCTCACCTCAGATTAGCACAGATACGCAGTATTTT
j_call: TRBJ2-3
d_call: NA
v_call: TRBV18
clone_size: few

cdr3_aa: CASSQLAPGANVLTF
cdr3_nt: TGTGCCAGCAGTCAACTAGCGCCCGGGGCCAACGTCCTGACTTTC
j_call: TRBJ2-6
d_call: TRBD2
v_call: TRBV6-2/TRBV6-3
clone_size: NA